This T cell receptor beta chain is from a study of vaccination effects on CD4 cells after COVID-19. Study context: BNT162b2 vaccine or mRNA-1273 vaccine was given to participants in two doses.

This clone was counted a few times. Antigen unknown. V was trimmed by 3 bases and J by 10 bases, leaving 12 bases between them. CDR3 length: 12 amino acids. Measured with immunoSEQ multiplex PCR; TCRdb has only the in-frame clones, and not every one. The data hold roughly 45,000 clones, with around 77% observed a single time. Before any sequencing was done, the ViraFEST assay used viral peptide pools to expand antigen-specific CD4+ T cells. It was after 10 days of culture that CD4+ T cells were isolated. Previously uninfected by SARS-CoV-2, the vaccine recipients also showed negative nucleocapsid antibodies. IL-2 medium took the place of half the medium on both days 3 and 7.

The receptor was derived from a human donor who received a COVID-19 vaccine. The chain couples TRBV12-3 or TRBV12-4 to TRBJ1-1, with D possibly being TRBD1 (5 bases). The specimen was CD4+ T cells from PBMCs cultured with SARS-CoV-2 spike peptides, collected before COVID-19 vaccination. CDR3 sequence: CASSFWQGIAFF. CDR3 bases: TGTGCCAGCAGTTTCTGGCAGGGTATAGCTTTCTTT.